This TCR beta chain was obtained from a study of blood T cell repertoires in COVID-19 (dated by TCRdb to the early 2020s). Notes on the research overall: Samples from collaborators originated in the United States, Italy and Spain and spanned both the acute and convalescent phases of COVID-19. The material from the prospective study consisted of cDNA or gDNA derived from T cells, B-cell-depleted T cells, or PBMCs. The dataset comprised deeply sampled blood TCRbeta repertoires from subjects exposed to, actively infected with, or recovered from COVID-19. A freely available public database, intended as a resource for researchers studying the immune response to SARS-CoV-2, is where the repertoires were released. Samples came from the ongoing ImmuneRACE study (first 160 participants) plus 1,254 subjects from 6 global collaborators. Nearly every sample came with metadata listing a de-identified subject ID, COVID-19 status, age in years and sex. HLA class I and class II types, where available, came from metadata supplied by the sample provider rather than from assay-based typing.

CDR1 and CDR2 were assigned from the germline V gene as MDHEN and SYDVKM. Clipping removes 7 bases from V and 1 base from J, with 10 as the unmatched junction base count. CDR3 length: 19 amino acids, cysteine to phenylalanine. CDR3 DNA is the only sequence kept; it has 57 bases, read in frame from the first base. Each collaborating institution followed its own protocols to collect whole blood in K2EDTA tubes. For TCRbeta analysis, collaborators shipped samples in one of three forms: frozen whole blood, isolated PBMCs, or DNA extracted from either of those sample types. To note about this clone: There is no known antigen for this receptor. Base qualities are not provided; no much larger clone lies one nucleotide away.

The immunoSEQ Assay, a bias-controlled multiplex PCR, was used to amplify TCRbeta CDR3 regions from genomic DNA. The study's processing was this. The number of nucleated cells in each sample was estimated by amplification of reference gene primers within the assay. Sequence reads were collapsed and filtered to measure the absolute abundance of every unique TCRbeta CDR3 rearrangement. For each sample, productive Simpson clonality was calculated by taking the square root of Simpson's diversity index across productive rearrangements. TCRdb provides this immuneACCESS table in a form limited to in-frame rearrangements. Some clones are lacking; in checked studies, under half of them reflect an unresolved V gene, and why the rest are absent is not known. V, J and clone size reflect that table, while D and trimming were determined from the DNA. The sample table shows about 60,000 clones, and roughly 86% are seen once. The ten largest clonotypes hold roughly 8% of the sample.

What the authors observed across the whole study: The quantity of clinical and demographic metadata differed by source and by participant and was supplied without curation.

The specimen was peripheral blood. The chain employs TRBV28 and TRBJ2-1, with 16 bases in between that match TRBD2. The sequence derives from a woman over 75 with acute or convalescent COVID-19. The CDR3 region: CASKPPGLAGGASYNEQFF. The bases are TGTGCCAGCAAGCCACCGGGACTAGCGGGAGGGGCGTCCTACAATGAGCAGTTCTTC.